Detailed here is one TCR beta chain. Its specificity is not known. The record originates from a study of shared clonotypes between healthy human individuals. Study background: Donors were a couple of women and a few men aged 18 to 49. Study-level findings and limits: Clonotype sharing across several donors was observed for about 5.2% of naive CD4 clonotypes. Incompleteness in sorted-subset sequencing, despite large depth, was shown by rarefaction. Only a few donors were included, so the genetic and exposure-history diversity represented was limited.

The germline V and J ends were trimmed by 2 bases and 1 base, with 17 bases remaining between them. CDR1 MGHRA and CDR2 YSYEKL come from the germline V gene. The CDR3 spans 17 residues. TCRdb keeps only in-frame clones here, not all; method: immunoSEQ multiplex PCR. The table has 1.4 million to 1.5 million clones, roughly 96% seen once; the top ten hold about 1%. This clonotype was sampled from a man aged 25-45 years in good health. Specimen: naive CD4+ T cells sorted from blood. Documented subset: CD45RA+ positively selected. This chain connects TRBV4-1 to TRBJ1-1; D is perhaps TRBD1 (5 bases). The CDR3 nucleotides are TGCGCCAGCAGCCAATCTCCCACTAGGGGAAGGAACACTGAAGCTTTCTTT. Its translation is CASSQSPTRGRNTEAFF.